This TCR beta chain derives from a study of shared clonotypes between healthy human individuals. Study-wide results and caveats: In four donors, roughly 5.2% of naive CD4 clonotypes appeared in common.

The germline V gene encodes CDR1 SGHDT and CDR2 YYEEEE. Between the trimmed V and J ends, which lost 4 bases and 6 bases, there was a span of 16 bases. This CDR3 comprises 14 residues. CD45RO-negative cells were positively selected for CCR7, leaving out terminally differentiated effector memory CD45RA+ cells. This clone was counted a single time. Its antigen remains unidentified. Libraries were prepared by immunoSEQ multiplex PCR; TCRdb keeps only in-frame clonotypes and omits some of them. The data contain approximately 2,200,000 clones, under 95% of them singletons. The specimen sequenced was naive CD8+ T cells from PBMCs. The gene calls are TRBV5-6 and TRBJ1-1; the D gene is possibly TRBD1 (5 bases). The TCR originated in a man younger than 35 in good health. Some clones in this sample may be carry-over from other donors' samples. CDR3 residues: CASSRREGRAEAFF. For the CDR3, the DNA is TGTGCCAGCAGCCGCCGGGAGGGGCGGGCTGAAGCTTTCTTT. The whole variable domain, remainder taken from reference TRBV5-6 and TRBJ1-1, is DAGVTQSPTHLIKTRGQQVTLRCSPKSGHDTVSWYQQALGQGPQFIFQYYEEEERQRGNFPDRFSGHQFPNYSSELNVNALLLGDSALYLCASSRREGRAEAFFGQGTRLTVV.